This T cell receptor beta chain emerged from a study of cytomegalovirus exposure and HLA in healthy donors. Researchers ran the PCR with 60 Vbeta and 13 Jbeta primers. Methods used by the authors: Among the unique TCR beta chains that a later analysis counted, 80 million to 100 million in all, roughly 9.9 million were shared. Sequenced by immunoSEQ multiplex PCR; TCRdb stores in-frame clones only, minus some. The V and J calls and the clone size are those of that table, but D and trimming were determined from the DNA. The top ten clones hold more than 2.5% of a sample with about 69,000 clones, roughly three quarters of them seen once. Study findings and constraints: Association of 17,000 or so TCR beta sequences with HLA alleles was found at 0.05 false discovery rate in a later analysis.

For this clone: Its cognate antigen is unknown.

This CDR3 is 15 amino acids long. Germline-derived CDR1 and CDR2 are MNHEY and SVGAGI. Between the trimmed V and J ends, which lost 2 bases and 2 bases, there was a span of 10 bases. It was healthy bone marrow donors who served as donors. The genes are TRBV6-5 and TRBJ2-1, with a tentative D call TRBD2 (7 bases). The receptor's source is a man between 18 and 29 years old in good health and CMV-seronegative. Sequences were obtained from PBMCs. This CDR3 is CASSYGGGPYNEQFF. DNA for the CDR3: TGTGCCAGCAGTTACGGGGGGGGCCCCTACAATGAGCAGTTCTTC.